A single sample is the source of the 17 T cell receptor beta chains below, sequenced in a study of HIV-infected patients and healthy controls. Roughly three months, about 14 weeks, into antiretroviral therapy, follow-up blood was collected. No cell fractionation was done, so the repertoire covers all unsorted peripheral blood T cells. Reverse transcription used 450 to 650 ng RNA and constant-region primers for alpha and beta. Using multiplexing indices, alpha and beta chain libraries were generated apart by chain-specific third strand synthesis. A single record per CDR3 protein comes from TCRdb applying MiXCR to the 5' RACE reads. The repertoire holds roughly 14,000 distinct CDR3 sequences, with less than 15% as singletons. Sequenced here: blood, sampled during antiretroviral therapy. The origin of the receptors is an adult with HIV infection. The donor label of this sample is uncertain.

This rearrangement joins TRBV19 to TRBJ2-2; 14 nucleotides line up with TRBD2. Per germline, CDR1 LNHDA and CDR2 SQIVND (reference sequence). Trimming cost V 9 bases and J 4 bases; bases outside gene matches: 13. This CDR3 has 18 residues. CDR3 region: CASKPGTSGRIGTGELFF. CDR3 DNA sequence: TGTGCCAGCAAACCCGGGACTAGCGGGAGAATCGGCACCGGGGAGCTGTTTTTT.

In this sample, this clonotype turned up many times. V gene TRBV20-1 combines with J gene TRBJ2-3; no clear D. CDR3 length equals 13 residues. Germline assignment: CDR1 DFQATT and CDR2 SNEGSKA (reference sequence). Trimming pared 4 bases from V and 0 bases from J, leaving 8 bases between. Here the CDR3 DNA reads TGCAGTGCTACCCTAGGCAGCACAGATACGCAGTATTTT. It codes for CSATLGSTDTQYF.

This clonotype was recorded at least ten times. This sequence joins TRBV19 and TRBJ1-1, with unresolved D. The CDR3 runs 14 residues. Trimming shortened V by 4 bases and J by 3 bases, and 12 bases separated the two germline ends. Germline CDR1 is LNHDA and CDR2 is SQIVND (reference sequence). Written as DNA, the CDR3 is TGTGCCAGTAGTAGTTTGGGAGGCCACACTGAAGCTTTCTTT. This translates into CASSSLGGHTEAFF. The full variable domain, rest sourced from reference TRBV19 and TRBJ1-1, is DGGITQSPKYLFRKEGQNVTLSCEQNLNHDAMYWYRQDPGQGLRLIYYSQIVNDFQKGDIAEGYSVSREKKESFPLTVTSAQKNPTAFYLCASSSLGGHTEAFFGQGTRLTVV.

Turning to this clonotype: A much larger clonotype is one base distant, so this may be a read error. The chain recombines TRBV6-2 or TRBV6-3 with TRBJ2-7; D is possibly TRBD1 (5 bases). Germline loops: CDR1 MNHEY, CDR2 SVGEGT. V lost 4 bases and J 3 bases, leaving 19 bases between the germline ends. This CDR3 contains 16 residues. The CDR3 region is CASSSWNIPRGYEQYF. Here the CDR3 DNA reads TGTGCCAGCAGTTCATGGAATATACCAAGGGGCTACGAGCAGTACTTC.

The table lists this clonotype with many counts. The rearrangement uses TRBV7-9 and TRBJ2-2; 10 nucleotides match TRBD1. With 5 bases clipped from V and 6 bases from J, the junction kept 12 bases outside the gene matches. Germline V gene sequence: CDR1 SEHNR, CDR2 FQNEAQ (reference sequence). The CDR3 runs 17 residues. CDR3 protein: CASSPTPGQGFAGELFF. As DNA, the CDR3 is TGTGCCAGCAGCCCGACCCCGGGACAGGGGTTCGCCGGGGAGCTGTTTTTT.

By its share, this clonotype is medium-sized. This chain joins TRBV20-1 and TRBJ2-5, with 11 bases that match TRBD2. This CDR3 comprises 16 residues. The V and J ends lost 3 bases and 4 bases, in that order; junction bases with no gene match: 10. The germline gives CDR1 DFQATT, CDR2 SNEGSKA (reference sequence). Here the CDR3 DNA reads TGCAGTGCTAGGGGGACTAGCGGTCCGGTGCCAGAGACCCAGTACTTC. Translation gives CSARGTSGPVPETQYF.

A note on this clonotype: A much larger clone lies a single base off, so this may be a read error. J is TRBJ2-4 and V is TRBV20-1; D not certain. V lost 0 bases and J lost 9, with 12 bases in between. CDR3 size: 13 residues. From germline, CDR1 is DFQATT and CDR2 SNEGSKA (reference sequence). This CDR3 reads CSARDRPQTIQYF. The DNA of the CDR3 is TGCAGTGCTAGAGATCGGCCCCAAACCATTCAGTACTTC.

Ten or more counts support this clonotype. This chain uses TRBV19 with TRBJ2-1; D is undetermined. The CDR3 loop spans 13 amino acids. Trimming took 7 bases from V and 0 from J, leaving 7 bases between them. Germline CDR1 LNHDA, CDR2 SQIVND (reference sequence). CDR3: CASKASSYNEQFF. CDR3 nucleotide sequence: TGTGCCAGTAAGGCTAGCTCCTACAATGAGCAGTTCTTC.

The sample holds a few counts of this clonotype. The chain recombines TRBV4-1 with TRBJ1-5; TRBD1 aligns across 7 bases. CDR1 is MGHRA and CDR2 is YSYEKL in the germline V gene. The CDR3 covers 15 residues. V was clipped by 1 base and J by 3 bases; unmatched bases: 3. CDR3 bases: TGCGCCAGCAGCCAAGGACAGGGACCCAATCAGCCCCAGCATTTT. Its translation: CASSQGQGPNQPQHF.

This clonotype was recorded at least ten times. The rearrangement links TRBV7-9 to TRBJ2-3, with 7 nucleotides matching TRBD2. Germline CDR1 and CDR2: SEHNR and FQNEAQ (reference sequence). This CDR3 is 17 amino acids long. Trimming cost V 5 bases and J 2 bases; bases outside gene matches: 13. CDR3 residues: CASSRTSERGVTDTQYF. CDR3 in DNA: TGTGCCAGCAGCCGAACTAGCGAACGGGGGGTCACAGATACGCAGTATTTT.

In its sample, this clonotype was seen many times. The chain joins TRBV5-1 to TRBJ2-5; D uncertain. V lost 4 bases and J 3 bases, leaving 16 bases between the germline ends. Germline-derived CDR1 and CDR2 are SGHRS and YFSETQ. This CDR3 is 15 amino acids long. The DNA for the CDR3 is TGCGCCAGCAGCCCCCTCGGAAGCTCCGAAGAGACCCAGTACTTC. This codes for CASSPLGSSEETQYF. Looking up the rest from reference TRBV5-1 and TRBJ2-5 gives the full variable domain: KAGVTQTPRYLIKTRGQQVTLSCSPISGHRSVSWYQQTPGQGLQFLFEYFSETQRNKGNFPGRFSGRQFSNSRSEMNVSTLELGDSALYLCASSPLGSSEETQYFGPGTRLLVL.

This clonotype has ten or more counts. This chain joins TRBV18 and TRBJ2-7; D call uncertain. With 3 bases removed from V and 6 bases from J, the gap between germline ends came to 12 bases. This CDR3 has 13 residues. CDR1 and CDR2 (germline): KGHSH, LQKENI. DNA of the CDR3: TGTGCCAGCTCACCGCTTTCTGACACCGAGCAGTACTTC. Residues: CASSPLSDTEQYF.

This clonotype came up many times. The rearrangement joins TRBV27 to TRBJ2-5, with D uncertain. Per germline, CDR1 MNHEY and CDR2 SMNVEV (reference sequence). The CDR3 runs 17 residues. V was shortened by 5 bases and J by 5 bases, with 24 bases between the two germline ends. CDR3 in amino acids: CASSHNNLHGPLETQYF. In DNA, the CDR3 is TGTGCCAGCAGTCACAACAACCTACACGGACCTTTGGAGACCCAGTACTTC.

This clonotype has a count of ten or more. This chain links TRBV20-1 with TRBJ2-7, with D uncertain. Germline values: CDR1 DFQATT, CDR2 SNEGSKA (reference sequence). The CDR3 sequence is 14 residues long. The V end was cut by 0 bases, the J end by 4 bases, with 13 bases between. The CDR3 reads CSARDLYRIYEQYF. CDR3 nucleotides: TGCAGTGCTAGAGATCTGTACAGAATATACGAGCAGTACTTC.

The chain has TRBV5-1 and TRBJ2-7, with no clear D. The germline CDR1 and CDR2 sequences are SGHRS and YFSETQ. Trimming shortened V by 1 base and J by 3 bases, and 14 bases separated the two germline ends. CDR3 length: 15 amino acids. The CDR3 sequence: CASSLIGFPNYEQYF. CDR3 coding DNA: TGCGCCAGCAGCTTGATCGGCTTCCCCAACTACGAGCAGTACTTC.

This clonotype was recorded at least ten times. V gene TRBV11-2 combines with J gene TRBJ1-6, with TRBD1 matching over 10 bases. The CDR3 consists of 17 residues. Germline values: CDR1 SGHAT, CDR2 FQNNGV. With V trimmed by 3 bases and J by 8 bases, 10 bases remained unmatched. Written as DNA, the CDR3 is TGTGCCAGCAGCTTCGGACAGGGGGGTTCGTGGGATTCACCCCTCCACTTT. As protein: CASSFGQGGSWDSPLHF. The complete variable domain, with remaining parts taken from reference TRBV11-2 and TRBJ1-6, reads EAGVAQSPRYKIIEKRQSVAFWCNPISGHATLYWYQQILGQGPKLLIQFQNNGVVDDSQLPKDRFSAERLKGVDSTLKIQPAKLEDSAVYLCASSFGQGGSWDSPLHFGNGTRLTVT.

In its sample, this clonotype was seen many times. The chain combines TRBV7-9 with TRBJ2-1; tentatively, D is TRBD2 (5 bases). The CDR3 consists of 14 residues. Germline lookup yields CDR1 SEHNR and CDR2 FQNEAQ (reference sequence). V was cut by 8 bases and J by 0 bases, with 11 bases left in between. The CDR3 sequence: CASRGTSSYNEQFF. CDR3 DNA: TGTGCCAGCCGGGGTACGAGCTCCTACAATGAGCAGTTCTTC. Combining the CDR3 with reference TRBV7-9 and TRBJ2-1 gives the whole variable domain DTGVSQNPRHKITKRGQNVTFRCDPISEHNRLYWYRQTLGQGPEFLTYFQNEAQLEKSRLLSDRFSAERPKGSFSTLEIQRTEQGDSAMYLCASRGTSSYNEQFFGPGTRLTVL.